This TCR beta chain is drawn from a study of blood T cell repertoires in COVID-19. The protocol was immunoSEQ multiplex PCR, while the TCRdb copy is restricted to in-frame clones and leaves out a portion. The sample has under 250,000 clones; approximately 80% are singletons. This CDR3 spans 15 amino acids. Germline CDR1 and CDR2: MGHDK and SYGVNS. The trim removed 5 bases at V and 6 bases at J, leaving 8 bases unmatched. The clonotype comes from a man between 25 and 39 years old with acute COVID-19. This chain connects TRBV25-1 to TRBJ1-5; 9 bases align to TRBD1. Sequencing was done on a sample of PBMCs or T cells enriched from blood (not recorded which). This chain's CDR3 is CASSPGTGYGQPQHF. The CDR3 nucleotides read TGTGCCAGCAGTCCCGGGACAGGGTACGGTCAGCCCCAGCATTTT.